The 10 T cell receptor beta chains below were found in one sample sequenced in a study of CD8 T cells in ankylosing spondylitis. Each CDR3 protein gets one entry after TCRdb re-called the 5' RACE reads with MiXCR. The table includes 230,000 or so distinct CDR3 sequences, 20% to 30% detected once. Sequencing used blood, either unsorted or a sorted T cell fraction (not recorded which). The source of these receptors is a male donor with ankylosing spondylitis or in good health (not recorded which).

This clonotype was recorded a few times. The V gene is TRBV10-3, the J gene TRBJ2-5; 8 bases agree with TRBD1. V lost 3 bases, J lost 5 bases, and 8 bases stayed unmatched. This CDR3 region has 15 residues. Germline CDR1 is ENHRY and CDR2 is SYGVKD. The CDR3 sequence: CAISEQGGPRETQYF. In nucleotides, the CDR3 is TGTGCCATCAGTGAACAGGGGGGCCCCAGGGAGACCCAGTACTTC.

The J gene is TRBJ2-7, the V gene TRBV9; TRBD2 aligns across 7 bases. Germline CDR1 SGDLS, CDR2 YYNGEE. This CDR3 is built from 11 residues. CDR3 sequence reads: CAVAGAYEQYF. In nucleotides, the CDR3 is TGTGCAGTTGCGGGGGCCTACGAGCAGTACTTC.

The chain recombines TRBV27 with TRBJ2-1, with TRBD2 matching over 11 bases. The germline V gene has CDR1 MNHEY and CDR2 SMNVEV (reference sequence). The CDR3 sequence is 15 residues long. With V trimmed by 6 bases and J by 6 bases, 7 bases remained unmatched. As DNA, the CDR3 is TGTGCCAGCAGCCCCTATAGCGGGGGGGCCAATGAGCAGTTCTTC. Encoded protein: CASSPYSGGANEQFF.

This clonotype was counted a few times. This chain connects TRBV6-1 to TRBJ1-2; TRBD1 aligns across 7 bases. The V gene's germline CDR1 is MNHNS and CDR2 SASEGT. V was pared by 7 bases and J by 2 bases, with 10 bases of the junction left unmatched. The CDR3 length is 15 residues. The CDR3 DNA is TGTGCCAGCACGGGCAGGGACAGCTCGAACTATGGCTACACCTTC. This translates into CASTGRDSSNYGYTF.

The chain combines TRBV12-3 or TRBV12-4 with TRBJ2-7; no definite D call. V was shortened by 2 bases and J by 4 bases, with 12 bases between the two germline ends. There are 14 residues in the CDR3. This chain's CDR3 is CASSLLGKRYEQYF. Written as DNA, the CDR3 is TGTGCCAGCAGTTTATTAGGAAAGAGATACGAGCAGTACTTC.

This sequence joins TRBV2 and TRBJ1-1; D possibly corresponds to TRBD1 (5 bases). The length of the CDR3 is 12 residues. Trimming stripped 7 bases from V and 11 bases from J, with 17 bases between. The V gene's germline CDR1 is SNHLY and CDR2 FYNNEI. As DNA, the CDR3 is TGTGCCAGCACTGAGGGGCCGTTGAGGGCTTTCTTT. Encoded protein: CASTEGPLRAFF.

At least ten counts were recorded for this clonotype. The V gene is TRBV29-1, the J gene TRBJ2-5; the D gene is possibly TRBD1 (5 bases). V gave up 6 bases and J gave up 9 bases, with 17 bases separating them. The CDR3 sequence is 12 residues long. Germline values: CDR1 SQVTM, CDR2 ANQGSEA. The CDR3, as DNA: TGCAGCGTCGCCTCGACAGCTGGGGCCCAGTACTTC. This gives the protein CSVASTAGAQYF.

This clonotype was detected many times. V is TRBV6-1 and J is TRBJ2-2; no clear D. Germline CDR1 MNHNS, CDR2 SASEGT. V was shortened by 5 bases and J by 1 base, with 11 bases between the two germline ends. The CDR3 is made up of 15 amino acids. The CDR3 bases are TGTGCCAGCAGTCTTGAGTGGGGGAACACCGGGGAGCTGTTTTTT. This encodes CASSLEWGNTGELFF.

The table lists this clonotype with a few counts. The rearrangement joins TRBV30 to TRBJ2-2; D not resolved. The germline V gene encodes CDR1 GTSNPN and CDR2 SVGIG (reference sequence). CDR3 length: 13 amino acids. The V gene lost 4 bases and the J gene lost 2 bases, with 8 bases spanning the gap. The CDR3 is CAWTGANTGELFF. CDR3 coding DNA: TGTGCCTGGACAGGAGCAAACACCGGGGAGCTGTTTTTT. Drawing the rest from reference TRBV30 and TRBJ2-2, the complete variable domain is SQTIHQWPATLVQPVGSPLSLECTVEGTSNPNLYWYRQAAGRGLQLLFYSVGIGQISSEVPQNLSASRPQDRQFILSSKKLLLSDSGFYLCAWTGANTGELFFGEGSRLTVL.

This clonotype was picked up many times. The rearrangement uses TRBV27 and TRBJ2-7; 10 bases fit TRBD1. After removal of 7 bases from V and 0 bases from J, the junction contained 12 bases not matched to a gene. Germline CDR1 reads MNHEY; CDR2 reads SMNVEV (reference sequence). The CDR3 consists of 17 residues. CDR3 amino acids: CASTQFPGQGSSYEQYF. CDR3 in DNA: TGTGCCAGCACCCAATTCCCGGGACAGGGGAGCTCCTACGAGCAGTACTTC.